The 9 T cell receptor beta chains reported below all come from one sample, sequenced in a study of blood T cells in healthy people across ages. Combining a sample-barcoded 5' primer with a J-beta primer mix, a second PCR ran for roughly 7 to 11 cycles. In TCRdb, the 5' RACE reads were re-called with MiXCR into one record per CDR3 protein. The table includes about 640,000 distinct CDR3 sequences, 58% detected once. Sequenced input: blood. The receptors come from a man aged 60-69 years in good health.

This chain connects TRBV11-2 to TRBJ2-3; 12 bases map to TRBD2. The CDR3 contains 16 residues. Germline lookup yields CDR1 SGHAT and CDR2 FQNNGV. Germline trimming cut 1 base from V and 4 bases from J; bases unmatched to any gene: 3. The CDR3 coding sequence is TGTGCCAGCAGCTTAGGGACTAGCGGGGTTTCAGATACGCAGTATTTT. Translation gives CASSLGTSGVSDTQYF.

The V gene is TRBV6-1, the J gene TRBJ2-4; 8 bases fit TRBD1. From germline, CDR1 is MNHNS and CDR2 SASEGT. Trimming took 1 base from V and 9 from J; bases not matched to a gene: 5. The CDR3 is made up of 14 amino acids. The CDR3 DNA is TGTGCCAGCAGTGAAGGGACAGGGTTTGGCATTCAGTACTTC. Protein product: CASSEGTGFGIQYF.

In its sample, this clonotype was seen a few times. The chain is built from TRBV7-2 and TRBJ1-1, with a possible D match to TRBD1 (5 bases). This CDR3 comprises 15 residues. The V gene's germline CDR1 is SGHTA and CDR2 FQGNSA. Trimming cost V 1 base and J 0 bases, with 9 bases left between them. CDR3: CASSLGGGVNTEAFF. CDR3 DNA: TGTGCCAGCAGCTTAGGGGGGGGGGTGAACACTGAAGCTTTCTTT.

As DNA, the CDR3 is TGCAGTGCTAGCGGGGGGAACTACAATGAGCAGTTCTTC. Translated, it gives CSASGGNYNEQFF. The chain couples TRBV20-1 to TRBJ2-1; 7 nucleotides line up with TRBD2. Unmatched junction bases numbered 2, after V lost 3 bases and J lost 3 bases. Germline V gene data show CDR1 as DFQATT and CDR2 as SNEGSKA (reference sequence). The CDR3 has 13 residues.

The CDR3 loop reads CASHGSIRETQYF. CDR3 in DNA: TGTGCCAGCCATGGATCCATAAGAGAGACCCAGTACTTC. The chain couples TRBV2 to TRBJ2-5, with D unclear. Trimming shortened V by 8 bases and J by 4 bases, and 14 bases separated the two germline ends. Germline CDR1 and CDR2: SNHLY and FYNNEI. This CDR3 is built from 13 residues.

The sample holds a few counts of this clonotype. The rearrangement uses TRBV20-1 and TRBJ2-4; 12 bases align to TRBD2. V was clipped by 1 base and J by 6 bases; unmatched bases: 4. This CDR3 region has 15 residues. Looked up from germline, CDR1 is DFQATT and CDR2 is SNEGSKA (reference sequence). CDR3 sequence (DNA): TGCAGTGCTAGAGGGACTAGCGGGGATCGAAACATTCAGTACTTC. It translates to CSARGTSGDRNIQYF.

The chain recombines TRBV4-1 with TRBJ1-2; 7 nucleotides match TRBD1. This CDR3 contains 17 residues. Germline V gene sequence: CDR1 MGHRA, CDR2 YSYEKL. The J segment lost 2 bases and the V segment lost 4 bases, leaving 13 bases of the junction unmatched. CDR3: CASSPREGALGNYGYTF. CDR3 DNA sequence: TGCGCCAGCAGCCCACGGGAGGGGGCCCTAGGAAACTATGGCTACACCTTC.

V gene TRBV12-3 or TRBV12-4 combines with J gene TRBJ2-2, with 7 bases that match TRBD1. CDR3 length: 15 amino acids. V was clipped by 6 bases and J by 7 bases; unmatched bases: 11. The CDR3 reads CASSRRQGLDGELFF. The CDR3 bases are TGTGCCAGCAGCCGCCGACAGGGATTGGACGGGGAGCTGTTTTTT.

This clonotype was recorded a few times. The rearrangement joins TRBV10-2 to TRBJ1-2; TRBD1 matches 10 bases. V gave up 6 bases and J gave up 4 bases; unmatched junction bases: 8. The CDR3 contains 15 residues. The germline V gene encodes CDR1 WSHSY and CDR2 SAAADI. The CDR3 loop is CASRETGTGVYGYTF. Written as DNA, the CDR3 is TGCGCCAGCAGAGAAACCGGGACAGGGGTCTATGGCTACACCTTC.